The 9 T cell receptor beta chains listed next were all sequenced from one sample in a study of regulatory T cells in long-lasting Graves disease. The time point: newly diagnosed GD, antithyroid drugs for less than 3 months. Following extraction of RNA from PBMCs, that RNA was used to make the TCR library. iRepertoire HTBI primers and Arm-PCR of CDR3 regions built TCR beta libraries. Each CDR3 protein is one row after TCRdb ran MiXCR on the multiplex PCR reads. This table holds fewer than 350,000 distinct CDR3 sequences, 18% found once. Specimen: peripheral blood mononuclear cells (PBMCs), collected at new diagnosis, from a patient treated with antithyroid drugs. The source of these receptors is a female donor with Graves disease.

This clonotype was seen at least ten times. V is TRBV2 and J is TRBJ2-7, with D tentatively TRBD1 (5 bases). Deletions cut 5 bases from V and 2 bases from J, with 13 bases between. The CDR3 runs 14 residues. Germline values: CDR1 SNHLY, CDR2 FYNNEI. The CDR3 DNA is TGTGCCAGCAGTCACCCAGGGAAAACCTACGAGCAGTACTTC. Amino acid sequence: CASSHPGKTYEQYF.

The chain combines TRBV29-1 with TRBJ2-7, with a possible D match to TRBD1 (7 bases). The CDR3 consists of 11 residues. Trimming left V 4 bases short and J 6 bases short, with 10 bases between. Germline loops: CDR1 SQVTM, CDR2 ANQGSEA. The CDR3 DNA reads as TGCAGCGTTGCGCAGGGGGGCGAGCAGTACTTC. This gives the protein CSVAQGGEQYF.

This clonotype was seen repeatedly, ten times or more. The chain has TRBV12-3 or TRBV12-4 and TRBJ1-4; D is undetermined. V was cut by 5 bases and J by 7 bases, with 26 bases left in between. The CDR3 consists of 18 residues. The chain's CDR3 is CASSLYSRLHPQGEKLFF. CDR3 nucleotide sequence: TGTGCCAGCAGTCTATATTCCAGGCTCCATCCGCAAGGTGAAAAACTGTTTTTT.

Regarding this clonotype: A much larger clone differs by one base, so this may be a read error. This chain connects TRBV6-5 to TRBJ1-6; D ambiguous. CDR1 is MNHEY and CDR2 is SVGAGI in the germline V gene. V gave up 4 bases and J gave up 5 bases, with 21 bases separating them. The length of the CDR3 is 18 residues. The CDR3 bases are TGTGCCAGCAGTTCAGATGTGACATTCATCACCGATAATTCACCCCTCCACTTT. Its protein is CASSSDVTFITDNSPLHF.

This clonotype occurred many times. V gene TRBV18 combines with J gene TRBJ1-1; D not certain. Germline V gene data show CDR1 as KGHSH and CDR2 as LQKENI. The length of the CDR3 is 11 residues. With 3 bases removed from V and 11 bases from J, the gap between germline ends came to 10 bases. The CDR3 DNA is TGTGCCAGCTCACCCCACCGTTGGGCTTTCTTT. This gives the protein CASSPHRWAFF. The variable domain in full, completed from reference TRBV18 and TRBJ1-1, reads NAGVMQNPRHLVRRRGQEARLRCSPMKGHSHVYWYRQLPEEGLKFMVYLQKENIIDESGMPKERFSAEFPKEGPSILRIQQVVRGDSAAYFCASSPHRWAFFGQGTRLTVV.

This rearrangement joins TRBV7-9 to TRBJ2-7; D is undetermined. The length of the CDR3 is 15 residues. Trimming stripped 1 base from V and 3 bases from J, with 13 bases between. Looked up from germline, CDR1 is SEHNR and CDR2 is FQNEAQ (reference sequence). This CDR3 is CASSLGQAFLYEQYF. The CDR3 bases are TGTGCCAGCAGCTTAGGGCAGGCCTTCCTCTACGAGCAGTACTTC.

This clonotype has at least ten counts. The chain links TRBV7-8 to TRBJ1-6, with D maybe TRBD1 (5 bases). Germline loops: CDR1 SGHVS, CDR2 FQNEAQ. This CDR3 comprises 15 residues. Trimming pared 3 bases from V and 10 bases from J, leaving 16 bases between. The CDR3, as DNA: TGTGCCAGCAGCTTTGGGATTGGGGGAAACTCACCCCTCCACTTT. Protein: CASSFGIGGNSPLHF.

This clonotype was seen many times. The chain links TRBV27 to TRBJ2-3; 9 nucleotides line up with TRBD2. This CDR3 spans 13 amino acids. Trimming at V came to 8 bases and at J to 8 bases, leaving 8 bases not matched to a gene. Germline assignment: CDR1 MNHEY and CDR2 SMNVEV (reference sequence). The CDR3 sequence: CASGWTSDSTQYF. CDR3 coding DNA: TGTGCCAGCGGATGGACTAGCGATAGTACGCAGTATTTT.

This clonotype was recorded a few times. The J gene is TRBJ2-5, the V gene TRBV9; 7 bases are a match to TRBD1. Germline CDR1 is SGDLS and CDR2 is YYNGEE. The CDR3 is 14 residues long. With V trimmed by 2 bases and J by 5 bases, 6 bases remained unmatched. CDR3 DNA: TGTGCCAGCAGCGTGGGACAGCCTACGGAGACCCAGTACTTC. This sequence encodes CASSVGQPTETQYF.